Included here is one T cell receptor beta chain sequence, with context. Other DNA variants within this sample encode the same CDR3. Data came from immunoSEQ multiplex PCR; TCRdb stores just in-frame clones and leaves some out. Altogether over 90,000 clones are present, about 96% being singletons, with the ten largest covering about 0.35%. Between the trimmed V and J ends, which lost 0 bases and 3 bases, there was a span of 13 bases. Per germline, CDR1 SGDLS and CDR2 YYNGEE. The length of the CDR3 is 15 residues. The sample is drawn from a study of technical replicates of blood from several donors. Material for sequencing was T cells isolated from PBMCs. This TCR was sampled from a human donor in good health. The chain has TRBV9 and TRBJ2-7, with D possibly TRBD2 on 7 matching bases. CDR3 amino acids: CASSVEGGRDYEQYF. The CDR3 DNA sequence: TGTGCCAGCAGCGTAGAAGGGGGGAGGGACTACGAGCAGTACTTC. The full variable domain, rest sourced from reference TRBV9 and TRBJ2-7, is DSGVTQTPKHLITATGQRVTLRCSPRSGDLSVYWYQQSLDQGLQFLIQYYNGEERAKGNILERFSAQQFPDLHSELNLSSLELGDSALYFCASSVEGGRDYEQYFGPGTRLTVT.